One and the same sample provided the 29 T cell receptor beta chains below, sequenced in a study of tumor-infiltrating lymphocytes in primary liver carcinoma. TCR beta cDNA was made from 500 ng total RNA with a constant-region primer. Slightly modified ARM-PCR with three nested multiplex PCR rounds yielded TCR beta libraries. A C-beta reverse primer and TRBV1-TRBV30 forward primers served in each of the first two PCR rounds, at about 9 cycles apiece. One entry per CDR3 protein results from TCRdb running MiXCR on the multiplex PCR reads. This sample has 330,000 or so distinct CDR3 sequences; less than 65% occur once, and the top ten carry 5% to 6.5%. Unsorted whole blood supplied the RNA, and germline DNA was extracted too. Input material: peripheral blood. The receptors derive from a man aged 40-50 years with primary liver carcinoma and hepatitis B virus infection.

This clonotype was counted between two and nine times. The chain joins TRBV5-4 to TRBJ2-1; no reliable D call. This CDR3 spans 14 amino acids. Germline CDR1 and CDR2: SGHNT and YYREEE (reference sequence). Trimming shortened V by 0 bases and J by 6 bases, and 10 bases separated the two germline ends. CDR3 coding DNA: TGTGCCAGCAGCTTGGACAGCGAAGGCAATGAGCAGTTCTTC. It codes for CASSLDSEGNEQFF.

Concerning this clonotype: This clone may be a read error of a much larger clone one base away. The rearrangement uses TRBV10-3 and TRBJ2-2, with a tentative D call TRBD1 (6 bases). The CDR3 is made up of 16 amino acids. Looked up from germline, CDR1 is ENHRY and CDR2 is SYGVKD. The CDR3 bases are TGTGTCATCAAACCCAACAGGGACCTAAACACCGGGGAGCTGTTTTTT. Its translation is CVIKPNRDLNTGELFF.

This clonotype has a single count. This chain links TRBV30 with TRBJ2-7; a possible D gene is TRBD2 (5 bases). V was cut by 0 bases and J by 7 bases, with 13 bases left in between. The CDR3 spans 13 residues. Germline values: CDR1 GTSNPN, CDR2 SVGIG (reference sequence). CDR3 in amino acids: CAWSVLLRDEQYF. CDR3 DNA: TGTGCCTGGAGTGTACTTCTACGGGATGAGCAGTACTTC. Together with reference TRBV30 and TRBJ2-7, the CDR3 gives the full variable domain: SQTIHQWPATLVQPVGSPLSLECTVEGTSNPNLYWYRQAAGRGLQLLFYSVGIGQISSEVPQNLSASRPQDRQFILSSKKLLLSDSGFYLCAWSVLLRDEQYFGPGTRLTVT.

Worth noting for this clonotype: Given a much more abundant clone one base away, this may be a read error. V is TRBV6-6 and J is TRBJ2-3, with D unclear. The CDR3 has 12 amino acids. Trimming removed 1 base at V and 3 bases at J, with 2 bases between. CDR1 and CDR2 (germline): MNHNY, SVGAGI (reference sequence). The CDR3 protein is CASSYWTDTQYF. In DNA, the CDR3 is TGTGCCAGCAGTTACTGGACAGATACGCAGTATTTT.

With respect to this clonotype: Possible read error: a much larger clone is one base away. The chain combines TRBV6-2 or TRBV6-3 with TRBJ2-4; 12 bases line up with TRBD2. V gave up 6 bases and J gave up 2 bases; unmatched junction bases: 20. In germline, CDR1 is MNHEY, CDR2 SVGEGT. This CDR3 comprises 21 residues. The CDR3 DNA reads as TGTGCCAGCAGCGAGAATTATGGCTTACTAGCGGGAGGCGGAACCAAAAACATTCAGTACTTC. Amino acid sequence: CASSENYGLLAGGGTKNIQYF.

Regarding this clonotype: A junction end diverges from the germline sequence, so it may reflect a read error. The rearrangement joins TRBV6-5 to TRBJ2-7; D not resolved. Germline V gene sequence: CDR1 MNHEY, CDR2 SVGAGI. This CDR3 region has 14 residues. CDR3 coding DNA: TGTGCCAGCAGTTATGCGGCAGAATCCTGCGAGCAGTACTTC. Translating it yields CASSYAAESCEQYF.

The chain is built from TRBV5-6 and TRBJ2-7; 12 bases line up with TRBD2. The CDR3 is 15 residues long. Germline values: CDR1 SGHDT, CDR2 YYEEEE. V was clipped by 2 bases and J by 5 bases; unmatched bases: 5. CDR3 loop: CASSFGLAGRNEQYF. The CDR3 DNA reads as TGTGCCAGCAGCTTCGGACTAGCGGGAAGAAACGAGCAGTACTTC.

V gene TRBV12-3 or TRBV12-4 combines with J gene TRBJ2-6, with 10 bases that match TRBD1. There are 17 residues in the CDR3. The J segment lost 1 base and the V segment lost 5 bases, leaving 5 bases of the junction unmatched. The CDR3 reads CASSPDRGLSGANVLTF. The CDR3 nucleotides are TGTGCCAGCAGTCCCGACAGGGGGCTATCTGGGGCCAACGTCCTGACTTTC.

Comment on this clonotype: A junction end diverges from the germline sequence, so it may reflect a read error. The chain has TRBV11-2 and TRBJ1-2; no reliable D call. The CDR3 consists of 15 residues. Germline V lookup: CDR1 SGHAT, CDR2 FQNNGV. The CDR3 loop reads CTSSLDLHRNYGYTF. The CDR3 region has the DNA TGTACCAGCAGCTTAGATCTACACAGAAACTATGGCTACACATTC.

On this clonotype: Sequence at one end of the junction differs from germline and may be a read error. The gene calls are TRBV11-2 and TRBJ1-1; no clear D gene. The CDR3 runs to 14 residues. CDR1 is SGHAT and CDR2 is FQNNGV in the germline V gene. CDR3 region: CTSSLGSGNTEAFF. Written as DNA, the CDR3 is TGTACCAGCAGCTTAGGTTCAGGGAACACTGAAGCTTTCTTT.

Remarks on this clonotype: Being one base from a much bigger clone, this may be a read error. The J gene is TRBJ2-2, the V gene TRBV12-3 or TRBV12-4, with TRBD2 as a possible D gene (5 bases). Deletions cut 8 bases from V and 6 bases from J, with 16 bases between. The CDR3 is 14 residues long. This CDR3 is CASAVHGESGELFF. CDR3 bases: TGTGCCAGCGCCGTACACGGGGAGTCCGGGGAGCTGTTTTTT.

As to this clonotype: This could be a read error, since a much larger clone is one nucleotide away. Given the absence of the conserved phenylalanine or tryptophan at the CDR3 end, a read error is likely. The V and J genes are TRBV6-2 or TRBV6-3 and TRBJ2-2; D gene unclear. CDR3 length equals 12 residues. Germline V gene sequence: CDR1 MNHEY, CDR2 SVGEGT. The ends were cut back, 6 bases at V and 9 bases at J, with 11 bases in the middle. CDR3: CASSQSFRELFL. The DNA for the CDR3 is TGTGCCAGCAGCCAGAGTTTTCGGGAGCTGTTTCTT.

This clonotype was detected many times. CDR3 bases: TGTGCCAGCAGCGATGGAAGAGAGCAGTACTTC. Translated, it gives CASSDGREQYF. The rearrangement joins TRBV6-6 to TRBJ2-7, with D unclear. In germline, CDR1 is MNHNY, CDR2 SVGAGI (reference sequence). The V gene lost 6 bases and the J gene lost 7 bases, with 10 bases spanning the gap. CDR3 size: 11 residues.

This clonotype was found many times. In nucleotides, the CDR3 is TGCAGCGTTGAAGTTGTAGCGGCCACAGATACGCAGTATTTT. Translated, it gives CSVEVVAATDTQYF. This chain links TRBV29-1 with TRBJ2-3; a weak D match, TRBD2 (6 bases). Germline-derived CDR1 and CDR2 are SQVTM and ANQGSEA. The CDR3 contains 14 residues. Trimming cost V 1 base and J 2 bases, with 10 bases left between them.

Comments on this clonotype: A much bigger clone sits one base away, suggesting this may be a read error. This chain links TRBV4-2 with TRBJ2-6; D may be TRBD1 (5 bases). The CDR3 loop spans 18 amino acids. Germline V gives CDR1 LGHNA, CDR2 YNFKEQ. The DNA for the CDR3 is TGTGCCAGCAGCCAAGACCCCTCCAGCATCTCTGGGGCCAACTTCCTGACTTTC. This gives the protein CASSQDPSSISGANFLTF.

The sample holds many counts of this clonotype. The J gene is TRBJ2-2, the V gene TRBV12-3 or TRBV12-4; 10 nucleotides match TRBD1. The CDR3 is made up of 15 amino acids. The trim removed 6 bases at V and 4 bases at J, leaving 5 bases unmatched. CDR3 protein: CASRTGGSSTGELFF. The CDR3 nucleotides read TGTGCCAGCAGGACAGGGGGCTCGAGCACCGGGGAGCTGTTTTTT.

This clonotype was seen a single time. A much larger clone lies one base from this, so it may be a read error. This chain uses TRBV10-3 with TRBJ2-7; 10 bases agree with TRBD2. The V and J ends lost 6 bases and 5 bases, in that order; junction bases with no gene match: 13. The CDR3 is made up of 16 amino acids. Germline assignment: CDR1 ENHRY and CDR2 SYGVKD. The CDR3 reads CAISRGALAGFHEQYF. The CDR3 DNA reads TGTGCCATCAGCCGGGGGGCACTAGCGGGATTCCACGAGCAGTACTTC.

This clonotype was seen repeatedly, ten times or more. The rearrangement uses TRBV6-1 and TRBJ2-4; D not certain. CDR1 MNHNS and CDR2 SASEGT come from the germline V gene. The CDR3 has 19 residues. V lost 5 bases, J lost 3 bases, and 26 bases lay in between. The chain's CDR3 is CASSPLFPIAGRVKNIQYF. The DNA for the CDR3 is TGTGCCAGCAGTCCCTTGTTTCCCATCGCAGGTCGGGTCAAAAACATTCAGTACTTC.

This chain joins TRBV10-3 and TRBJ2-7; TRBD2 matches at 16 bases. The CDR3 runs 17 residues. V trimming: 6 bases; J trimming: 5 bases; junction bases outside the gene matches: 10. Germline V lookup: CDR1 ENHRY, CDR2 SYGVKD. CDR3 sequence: CAIRRQPGTSGRDEQYF. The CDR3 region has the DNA TGTGCCATCAGAAGACAGCCCGGGACTAGCGGGAGGGACGAGCAGTACTTC.

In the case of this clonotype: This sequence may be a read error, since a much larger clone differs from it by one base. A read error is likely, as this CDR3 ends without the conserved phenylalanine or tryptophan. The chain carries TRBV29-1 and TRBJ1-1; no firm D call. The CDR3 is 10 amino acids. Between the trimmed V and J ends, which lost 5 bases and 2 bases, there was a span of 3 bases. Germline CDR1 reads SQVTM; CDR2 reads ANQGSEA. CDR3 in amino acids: CSVSNTEAFI. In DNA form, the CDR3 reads TGCAGCGTTAGCAACACTGAAGCTTTCATT.

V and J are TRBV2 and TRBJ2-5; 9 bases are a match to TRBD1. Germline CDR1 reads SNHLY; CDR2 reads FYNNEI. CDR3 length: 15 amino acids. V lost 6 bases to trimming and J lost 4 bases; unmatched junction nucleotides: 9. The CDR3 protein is CASSALTGGVETQYF. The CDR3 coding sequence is TGTGCCAGCAGCGCTCTTACAGGGGGCGTAGAGACCCAGTACTTC.

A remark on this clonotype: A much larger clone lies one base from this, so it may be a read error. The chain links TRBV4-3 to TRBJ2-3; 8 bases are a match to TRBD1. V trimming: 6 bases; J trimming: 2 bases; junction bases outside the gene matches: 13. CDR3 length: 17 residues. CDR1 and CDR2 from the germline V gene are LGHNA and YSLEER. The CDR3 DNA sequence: TGCGCCAGCAGATATCCTCAGGGGGCTTGGGACACAGATACGCAGTATTTT. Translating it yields CASRYPQGAWDTDTQYF.

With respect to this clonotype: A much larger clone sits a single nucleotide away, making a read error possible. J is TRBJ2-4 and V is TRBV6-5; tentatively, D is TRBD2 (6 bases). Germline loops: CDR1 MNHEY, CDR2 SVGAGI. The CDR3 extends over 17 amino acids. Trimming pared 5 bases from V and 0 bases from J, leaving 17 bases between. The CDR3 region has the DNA TGTGCCAGCAGTGATGTGGGGGGAGTAGGAGCCAAAAACATTCAGTACTTC. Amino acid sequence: CASSDVGGVGAKNIQYF.

CDR3 in DNA: TGTGCCAGCAGTTCCGACGGACATCCCCAGTATTTT. This translates into CASSSDGHPQYF. The chain links TRBV11-2 to TRBJ1-5, with a possible D match to TRBD1 (5 bases). The J call could be wrong; TRBJ2-3 is a better fit for the DNA end. The CDR3 is 12 residues long. Germline V gives CDR1 SGHAT, CDR2 FQNNGV.

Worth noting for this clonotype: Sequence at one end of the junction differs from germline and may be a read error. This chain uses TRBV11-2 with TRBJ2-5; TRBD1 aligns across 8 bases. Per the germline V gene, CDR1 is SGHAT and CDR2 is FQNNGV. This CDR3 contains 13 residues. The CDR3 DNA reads TGTGCCAGCAACACGGGACAGGAAGAGACCCAGTACTTT. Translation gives CASNTGQEETQYF.

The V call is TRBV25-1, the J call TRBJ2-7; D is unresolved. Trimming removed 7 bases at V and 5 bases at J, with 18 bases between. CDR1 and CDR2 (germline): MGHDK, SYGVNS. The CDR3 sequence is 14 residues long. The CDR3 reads CASTPVSKIHEQYF. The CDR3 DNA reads TGTGCCAGCACCCCAGTGTCCAAAATCCACGAGCAGTACTTC.

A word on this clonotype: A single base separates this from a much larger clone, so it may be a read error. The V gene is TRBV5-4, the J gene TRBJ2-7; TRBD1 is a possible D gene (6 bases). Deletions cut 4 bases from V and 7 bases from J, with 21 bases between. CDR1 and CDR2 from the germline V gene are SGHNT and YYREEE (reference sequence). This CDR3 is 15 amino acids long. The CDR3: CASSRWTVGSSEQYF. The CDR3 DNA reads TGTGCCAGCAGCAGGTGGACAGTGGGATCGTCGGAGCAGTACTTC.

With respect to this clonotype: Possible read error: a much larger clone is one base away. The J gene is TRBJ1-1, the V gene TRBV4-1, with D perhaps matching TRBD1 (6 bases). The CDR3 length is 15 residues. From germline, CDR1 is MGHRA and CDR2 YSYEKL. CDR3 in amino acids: CASSLSFQGRTEALF. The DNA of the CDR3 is TGCGCCAGCAGCCTTTCATTTCAGGGGCGCACTGAAGCTTTGTTT.

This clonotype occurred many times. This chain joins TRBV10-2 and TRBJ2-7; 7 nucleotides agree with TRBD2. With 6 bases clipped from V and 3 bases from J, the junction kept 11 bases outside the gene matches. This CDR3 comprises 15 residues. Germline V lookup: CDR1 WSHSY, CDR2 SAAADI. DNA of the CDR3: TGCGCCAGCAGCGAGGGACTCGGGAGGAGCTACGAGCAGTACTTC. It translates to CASSEGLGRSYEQYF.